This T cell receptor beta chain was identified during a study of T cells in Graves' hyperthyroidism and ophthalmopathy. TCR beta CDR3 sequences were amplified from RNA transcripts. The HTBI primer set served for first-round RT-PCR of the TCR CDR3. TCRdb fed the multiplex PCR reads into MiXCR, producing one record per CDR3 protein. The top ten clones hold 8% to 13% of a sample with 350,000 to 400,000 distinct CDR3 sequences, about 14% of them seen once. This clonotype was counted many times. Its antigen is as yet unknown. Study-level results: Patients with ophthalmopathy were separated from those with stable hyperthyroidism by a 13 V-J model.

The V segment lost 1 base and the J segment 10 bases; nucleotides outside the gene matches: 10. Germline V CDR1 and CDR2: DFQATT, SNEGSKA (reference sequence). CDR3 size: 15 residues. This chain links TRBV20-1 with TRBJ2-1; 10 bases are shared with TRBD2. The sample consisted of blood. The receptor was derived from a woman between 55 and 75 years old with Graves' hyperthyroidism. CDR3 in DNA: TGCAGTGCTAGAGGCCCCCTTGCTAGCGGGAGAGAGCAGTTCTTC. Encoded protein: CSARGPLASGREQFF.